Shown below are 17 T cell receptor beta chains from a single sample sequenced in a study of Graves' ophthalmopathy and Graves' hyperthyroidism. RNA transcripts were the template, and TCR beta CDR3 regions were amplified from them. Following a first-round RT-PCR that used HTBI primers, a second-round multiplex PCR was carried out. Using its own MiXCR run on the multiplex PCR reads, TCRdb lists one record per CDR3 protein. The sample lists 52,000 or so distinct CDR3 sequences, approximately 45% occurring once. The specimen was peripheral blood. Every receptor here comes from an adult woman with Graves' ophthalmopathy.

The chain joins TRBV7-9 to TRBJ2-3; the D call may be TRBD1 or TRBD2 (6 bases each). The V gene's germline CDR1 is SEHNR and CDR2 FQNEAQ (reference sequence). V lost 4 bases, J lost 0 bases, and 23 bases lay in between. The CDR3 loop spans 19 amino acids. DNA of the CDR3: TGTGCCAGCAGCTCCATCAGGGGTGATAGGAGGGGGAGCACAGATACGCAGTATTTT. It specifies CASSSIRGDRRGSTDTQYF.

The gene calls are TRBV15 and TRBJ2-7; tentatively, D is TRBD1 (6 bases). CDR3 size: 15 residues. CDR1 is LNHNV, CDR2 YYDKDF, per germline (reference sequence). V shed 0 bases and J shed 2 bases, with 11 bases lying between them. CDR3 amino acids: CATSRDRGPTYEQYF. In DNA, the CDR3 is TGTGCCACCAGCAGAGACAGGGGCCCAACCTACGAGCAGTACTTC.

This clonotype was seen a single time. The chain recombines TRBV28 with TRBJ2-7; the match to TRBD2 covers 7 bases. V gave up 3 bases and J gave up 3 bases; unmatched junction bases: 5. In germline, CDR1 is MDHEN, CDR2 SYDVKM. This CDR3 has 14 amino acids. CDR3 in DNA: TGTGCCAGCAGTTTTACGGGAGGTCTCTACGAGCAGTACTTC. Protein: CASSFTGGLYEQYF.

This chain connects TRBV7-6 to TRBJ2-2, with D possibly matching TRBD1 (6 bases). Germline CDR1 SGHVS, CDR2 FNYEAQ. V shed 1 base and J shed 7 bases, with 13 bases lying between them. The CDR3 contains 15 residues. CDR3 nucleotide sequence: TGTGCCAGCAGCTTAGGGGCAGGGGCCAGCGGGGAGCTGTTTTTT. This encodes CASSLGAGASGELFF.

This clonotype came up many times. Possible read error: a much larger clone is one base away. The chain is built from TRBV10-3 and TRBJ2-3; TRBD2 agrees at 13 bases. CDR3 length: 15 residues. Germline V CDR1 and CDR2: ENHRY, SYGVKD. This CDR3 is CAIRRTSGSTDTRYF. CDR3 in DNA: TGTGCCATCAGAAGGACTAGCGGGAGCACAGATACGCGGTATTTT.

This clonotype was found many times. The chain combines TRBV6-1 with TRBJ2-1; no clear D gene. V was cut by 3 bases and J by 6 bases, with 12 bases left in between. Germline V gives CDR1 MNHNS, CDR2 SASEGT. This CDR3 comprises 14 residues. The CDR3 DNA reads as TGTGCCAGCAGTGATTTAGACCCCCGCAATGAGCAGTTCTTC. The encoded protein is CASSDLDPRNEQFF.

Many counts were recorded for this clonotype. V usage is TRBV7-9 and J usage is TRBJ2-1; 8 bases map to TRBD1. Trimming cost V 7 bases and J 8 bases; bases outside gene matches: 22. Germline CDR1 and CDR2: SEHNR and FQNEAQ (reference sequence). The CDR3 has 18 residues. DNA of the CDR3: TGTGCCAGCAATCTATATTTGGGGGACAGGCCTCACAATTATGAGCAGTTCTTC. The encoded protein is CASNLYLGDRPHNYEQFF.

The rearrangement uses TRBV14 and TRBJ2-3; no clear D. V gave up 6 bases and J gave up 3 bases, with 10 bases separating them. The length of the CDR3 is 13 residues. Looked up from germline, CDR1 is SGHDN and CDR2 is FVKESK. CDR3 nucleotide sequence: TGTGCCAGCAGGAGGACCGGTACAGATACGCAGTATTTT. It encodes CASRRTGTDTQYF.

The CDR3 protein is CSAPGQGANEQFF. In DNA, the CDR3 is TGCAGTGCCCCGGGACAGGGGGCAAATGAGCAGTTCTTC. V is TRBV20-1 and J is TRBJ2-7; 12 positions match TRBD1. The closer fit of TRBJ2-1 to the DNA end suggests the J call may be wrong. The CDR3 sequence is 13 residues long. Germline CDR1 and CDR2: DFQATT and SNEGSKA (reference sequence).

This clonotype was seen many times. The chain combines TRBV12-3 or TRBV12-4 with TRBJ1-5, with 10 bases aligning to TRBD1. Trimming cost V 7 bases and J 7 bases; bases outside gene matches: 10. The CDR3 is made up of 15 amino acids. The CDR3: CASTLPGTGDQPQHF. The CDR3 DNA reads TGTGCCAGCACCCTTCCCGGGACAGGGGACCAGCCCCAGCATTTT.

V and J are TRBV6-5 and TRBJ1-1; a weak D match, TRBD1 (6 bases). This CDR3 is 14 amino acids long. Trimming took off 5 bases at V and 7 bases at J, with 17 bases between the two ends. Germline CDR1 and CDR2: MNHEY and SVGAGI. The CDR3, as DNA: TGTGCCAGCAGTCAAAACAGGGTCGGGGATGAAGCTTTCTTT. Its translation: CASSQNRVGDEAFF.

In its sample, this clonotype was seen many times. The rearrangement links TRBV6-1 to TRBJ1-1; no reliable D call. The CDR3 has 11 residues. The V and J ends lost 3 bases and 11 bases respectively, with 10 bases between them. Germline V gene data show CDR1 as MNHNS and CDR2 as SASEGT. The CDR3 is CASSDVTRAFF. The CDR3 region has the DNA TGTGCCAGCAGTGATGTGACACGGGCTTTCTTT.

This clonotype was picked up many times. This rearrangement joins TRBV3-1 to TRBJ1-1, with D possibly TRBD1 on 6 matching bases. CDR3 length: 16 residues. V gave up 1 base and J gave up 7 bases, with 19 bases separating them. Germline V lookup: CDR1 LGHDT, CDR2 YNNKEL (reference sequence). CDR3 in amino acids: CASSQVGYGRGVEAFF. The DNA for the CDR3 is TGTGCCAGCAGCCAAGTCGGCTATGGCAGGGGAGTTGAAGCTTTCTTT.

This clonotype is medium-sized by share. The chain employs TRBV10-3 and TRBJ1-2; 8 positions match TRBD1. From germline, CDR1 is ENHRY and CDR2 SYGVKD. CDR3 length: 15 residues. Trimming took 6 bases from V and 0 from J; bases not matched to a gene: 6. The CDR3 loop reads CAIRGGTGSNYGYTF. DNA for the CDR3: TGTGCCATCAGGGGGGGGACAGGATCTAACTATGGCTACACCTTC.

The rearrangement uses TRBV12-3 or TRBV12-4 and TRBJ2-5; 9 nucleotides line up with TRBD1. The J segment lost 5 bases and the V segment lost 6 bases, leaving 7 bases of the junction unmatched. There are 14 residues in the CDR3. CDR3 bases: TGTGCCAGCAGCCCAGGGACAGGGTCGGAGACCCAGTACTTC. This sequence encodes CASSPGTGSETQYF.

This sequence joins TRBV10-1 and TRBJ2-3; D remains ambiguous. This CDR3 is built from 10 residues. Germline V gene lookup returns CDR1 WNHNN and CDR2 SYGVQD (reference sequence). Trimming removed 11 bases from V and 2 bases from J, with 5 bases in between. This CDR3 is CAELTDTQYF. As DNA, the CDR3 is TGCGCCGAGCTCACAGATACGCAGTATTTT.

This clonotype occurred many times. V and J are TRBV12-3 or TRBV12-4 and TRBJ2-5, with 11 nucleotides matching TRBD1. The V gene end was trimmed by 5 bases and the J gene end by 3 bases; junction bases not matched to a gene: 11. This CDR3 is 17 amino acids long. The CDR3 DNA sequence: TGTGCCAGCAGTCCAATAGGGACAGGGGGGCAAAAAGAGACCCAGTACTTC. This sequence encodes CASSPIGTGGQKETQYF.